The 31 T cell receptor beta chains below come from one sample, sequenced in a study of CD8+ T cells in alopecia areata. Extraction of RNA preceded its reverse transcription into cDNA, which served as the sequencing template. Sequencing used immunoSEQ multiplex PCR; TCRdb keeps in-frame clones, though not all of them. The sample lists about 150,000 clones, less than 65% occurring once. The sequencing used CD8+ T cells sorted from blood, collected at week 0. The source of these receptors is a human donor with alopecia areata.

This clone has just a few counts. This sample also contains other DNA sequences that code for the same CDR3. The chain joins TRBV7-2 to TRBJ1-2; 12 nucleotides agree with TRBD1. The CDR3 covers 14 residues. Losses at the gene ends were 8 bases for V and 3 bases for J; bases not matched to a gene: 4. Looked up from germline, CDR1 is SGHTA and CDR2 is FQGNSA. CDR3 coding DNA: TGTGCCAGCTCCGGGACAGGGGGCGACTATGGCTACACCTTC. This gives the protein CASSGTGGDYGYTF.

This clone has only a few counts. The rearrangement joins TRBV6-6 to TRBJ2-2; unclear D gene. Trimming shortened V by 7 bases and J by 4 bases, and 10 bases separated the two germline ends. Germline CDR1 reads MNHNY; CDR2 reads SVGAGI (reference sequence). The CDR3 covers 13 residues. CDR3 in DNA: TGTGCCAGCATGAACCGTCTCACCGGGGAGCTGTTTTTT. Translated: CASMNRLTGELFF.

Details on this clone: Other nucleotide sequences from this sample produce the same CDR3. DNA of the CDR3: TGTGCCTGGAGTAACACCGGGGAGCTGTTTTTT. Translating it yields CAWSNTGELFF. The J gene is TRBJ2-2, the V gene TRBV30; D remains unclear. The V end was cut by 2 bases, the J end by 2 bases, with 0 bases between. This CDR3 is built from 11 residues. Germline loops: CDR1 GTSNPN, CDR2 SVGIG (reference sequence).

The CDR3: CASSNPRPPGNYEQYF. DNA for the CDR3: TGTGCCAGCAGTAACCCTCGACCCCCTGGGAACTACGAGCAGTACTTC. This chain connects TRBV6-6 to TRBJ2-7; D not certain. V was cut by 5 bases and J by 3 bases, with 20 bases left in between. CDR1 MNHNY and CDR2 SVGAGI come from the germline V gene (reference sequence). CDR3 size: 16 residues.

The rearrangement links TRBV30 to TRBJ2-2, with D unresolved. The CDR3 is made up of 12 amino acids. Deletions cut 3 bases from V and 3 bases from J, with 5 bases between. Germline CDR1 reads GTSNPN; CDR2 reads SVGIG (reference sequence). Here the CDR3 DNA reads TGTGCCTGGAGCGGATACACCGGGGAGCTGTTTTTT. It yields the protein CAWSGYTGELFF. Combining the CDR3 with reference TRBV30 and TRBJ2-2 gives the whole variable domain SQTIHQWPATLVQPVGSPLSLECTVEGTSNPNLYWYRQAAGRGLQLLFYSVGIGQISSEVPQNLSASRPQDRQFILSSKKLLLSDSGFYLCAWSGYTGELFFGEGSRLTVL.

The rearrangement links TRBV5-6 to TRBJ1-1; D not resolved. The CDR3 covers 12 residues. CDR1 and CDR2 (germline): SGHDT, YYEEEE. Trimming removed 0 bases from V and 6 bases from J, with 6 bases in between. The CDR3 DNA reads TGTGCCAGCAGCTTGGGGATCTCTGAAGCTTTCTTT. Translated, it gives CASSLGISEAFF.

The chain joins TRBV2 to TRBJ2-3; no clear D. CDR1 SNHLY and CDR2 FYNNEI come from the germline V gene. The CDR3 has 12 amino acids. V gave up 6 bases and J gave up 0 bases, with 4 bases separating them. CDR3 loop: CASSFSTDTQYF. The CDR3 region has the DNA TGTGCCAGCAGCTTTAGCACAGATACGCAGTATTTT.

The V gene is TRBV19, the J gene TRBJ1-1; D ambiguous. The CDR3 extends over 15 amino acids. Germline-derived CDR1 and CDR2 are LNHDA and SQIVND (reference sequence). The ends were cut back, 9 bases at V and 2 bases at J, with 19 bases in the middle. Here the CDR3 reads CASRPTDAVNTEAFF. The CDR3 bases are TGTGCCAGCAGACCGACGGACGCCGTCAACACTGAAGCTTTCTTT.

The table lists this clone with a few counts. The chain uses TRBV4-3 and TRBJ2-1, with D perhaps being TRBD1 or TRBD2 (6 bases each). Germline V lookup: CDR1 LGHNA, CDR2 YSLEER. This CDR3 has 16 amino acids. Trimming removed 5 bases at V and 0 bases at J, with 14 bases between. In DNA, the CDR3 is TGCGCCAGCAGCGAAGGAAAGGGGGGCTCCTACAATGAGCAGTTCTTC. It codes for CASSEGKGGSYNEQFF.

The CDR3 loop is CAITPGTDYGYTF. The DNA of the CDR3 is TGTGCCATCACCCCCGGGACAGACTATGGCTACACCTTC. This chain links TRBV10-3 with TRBJ1-2; TRBD1 agrees at 7 bases. Germline trimming cut 7 bases from V and 3 bases from J; bases unmatched to any gene: 5. The length of the CDR3 is 13 residues. CDR1 is ENHRY, CDR2 SYGVKD, per germline.

This chain joins TRBV2 and TRBJ2-7; 7 bases fit TRBD1. The CDR3 is 13 residues long. The germline V gene has CDR1 SNHLY and CDR2 FYNNEI. V was pared by 6 bases and J by 2 bases, with 4 bases of the junction left unmatched. In DNA, the CDR3 is TGTGCCAGCAGCAGGGGGTTAACCTACGAGCAGTACTTC. It yields the protein CASSRGLTYEQYF.

The chain recombines TRBV7-9 with TRBJ1-2; D is unresolved. The V end was cut by 6 bases, the J end by 4 bases, with 15 bases between. CDR1 SEHNR and CDR2 FQNEAQ come from the germline V gene (reference sequence). The CDR3 contains 14 residues. The CDR3 sequence is CASSLSRVFYGYTF. The CDR3 DNA is TGTGCCAGCAGTCTGTCGAGAGTCTTCTATGGCTACACCTTC.

This clone has just a few counts. The V call is TRBV19, the J call TRBJ1-2; perhaps TRBD1 as D (5 bases). Trimming left V 4 bases short and J 8 bases short, with 11 bases between. CDR1 is LNHDA and CDR2 is SQIVND in the germline V gene (reference sequence). This CDR3 spans 12 amino acids. The CDR3 reads CASSTGSLGYTF. CDR3 nucleotide sequence: TGTGCCAGTAGTACAGGGTCTCTCGGCTACACCTTC.

The CDR3 here is CASRAGQGGYNSPLHF. The DNA for the CDR3 is TGTGCCAGCAGGGCGGGACAGGGCGGCTATAATTCACCCCTCCACTTT. The gene calls are TRBV2 and TRBJ1-6; 9 bases map to TRBD1. V shed 6 bases, J shed 3 bases, and the junction held 6 bases outside the gene matches. Germline assignment: CDR1 SNHLY and CDR2 FYNNEI. The CDR3 is 16 amino acids.

This sequence joins TRBV6-1 and TRBJ1-1; D uncertain. V was trimmed by 7 bases and J by 2 bases, leaving 5 bases between them. The length of the CDR3 is 11 residues. Germline V gene data show CDR1 as MNHNS and CDR2 as SASEGT. This CDR3 is CASTRNTEAFF. The CDR3 DNA sequence: TGTGCCAGCACCCGTAACACTGAAGCTTTCTTT.

The chain combines TRBV30 with TRBJ2-2; no definite D call. This CDR3 is built from 14 residues. With 4 bases removed from V and 8 bases from J, the gap between germline ends came to 17 bases. The germline gives CDR1 GTSNPN, CDR2 SVGIG (reference sequence). The CDR3 here is CAWTLQPFGGELFF. CDR3 DNA sequence: TGTGCCTGGACTCTCCAGCCATTCGGGGGGGAGCTGTTTTTT. Full variable domain (outside the CDR3, taken from reference TRBV30 and TRBJ2-2): SQTIHQWPATLVQPVGSPLSLECTVEGTSNPNLYWYRQAAGRGLQLLFYSVGIGQISSEVPQNLSASRPQDRQFILSSKKLLLSDSGFYLCAWTLQPFGGELFFGEGSRLTVL.

The chain is built from TRBV6-5 and TRBJ1-1; no clear D gene. V was shortened by 8 bases and J by 4 bases, with 11 bases between the two germline ends. Per the germline V gene, CDR1 is MNHEY and CDR2 is SVGAGI. The CDR3 runs 12 residues. DNA for the CDR3: TGTGCCAGCCAGACGGGGATCACTGAAGCTTTCTTT. Amino acids: CASQTGITEAFF.

The genes are TRBV27 and TRBJ2-1, with 7 bases lining up with TRBD2. Germline-derived CDR1 and CDR2 are MNHEY and SMNVEV (reference sequence). V was clipped by 0 bases and J by 10 bases; unmatched bases: 12. The CDR3 covers 16 residues. CDR3 bases: TGTGCCAGCAGTTTATCGGGGGGGTACGCCGGCTGGGAGCAGTTCTTC. As protein: CASSLSGGYAGWEQFF.

This sequence joins TRBV5-1 and TRBJ2-2, with unresolved D. With 0 bases removed from V and 6 bases from J, the gap between germline ends came to 6 bases. CDR3 length equals 13 residues. Germline CDR1 reads SGHRS; CDR2 reads YFSETQ. CDR3 region: CASSLAISGELFF. The CDR3 nucleotides are TGCGCCAGCAGCTTGGCCATCTCCGGGGAGCTGTTTTTT. Full variable domain (outside the CDR3, taken from reference TRBV5-1 and TRBJ2-2): KAGVTQTPRYLIKTRGQQVTLSCSPISGHRSVSWYQQTPGQGLQFLFEYFSETQRNKGNFPGRFSGRQFSNSRSEMNVSTLELGDSALYLCASSLAISGELFFGEGSRLTVL.

On this clone: One junction end does not reproduce the germline sequence, and a read error may be involved. J is TRBJ2-4 and V is TRBV2; D tentatively fits TRBD1 or TRBD2 (6 bases each). The CDR3 has 15 residues. CDR1 SNHLY and CDR2 FYNNEI come from the germline V gene. DNA for the CDR3: TGTGCCAGCAGTGGGGTCTCCTCAGGAGGGGACATTCACTACTTC. Protein sequence: CASSGVSSGGDIHYF. The full variable domain, completed using reference TRBV2 and TRBJ2-4, is EPEVTQTPSHQVTQMGQEVILRCVPISNHLYFYWYRQILGQKVEFLVSFYNNEISEKSEIFDDQFSVERPDGSNFTLKIRSTKLEDSAMYFCASSGVSSGGDIHYFGAGTRLSVL.

The chain has TRBV9 and TRBJ2-2, with D uncertain. This CDR3 region has 15 residues. V shed 2 bases and J shed 1 base, with 9 bases lying between them. Looked up from germline, CDR1 is SGDLS and CDR2 is YYNGEE. CDR3 sequence reads: CASSVSLQNTGELFF. In DNA form, the CDR3 reads TGTGCCAGCAGCGTTTCATTGCAGAACACCGGGGAGCTGTTTTTT.

This clone was recorded a few times. The V and J genes are TRBV5-1 and TRBJ1-4; 7 bases are a match to TRBD1. The CDR3 runs to 15 residues. V gave up 6 bases and J gave up 4 bases; unmatched junction bases: 9. Per the germline V gene, CDR1 is SGHRS and CDR2 is YFSETQ. Written as DNA, the CDR3 is TGCGCCAGCACCACTGGGACAGTCGATAATGAAAAACTGTTTTTT. Its protein product is CASTTGTVDNEKLFF. Complete variable domain (other parts from reference TRBV5-1 and TRBJ1-4): KAGVTQTPRYLIKTRGQQVTLSCSPISGHRSVSWYQQTPGQGLQFLFEYFSETQRNKGNFPGRFSGRQFSNSRSEMNVSTLELGDSALYLCASTTGTVDNEKLFFGSGTQLSVL.

The J gene is TRBJ2-1, the V gene TRBV27; 10 nucleotides agree with TRBD2. The CDR3 covers 15 residues. With V trimmed by 5 bases and J by 8 bases, 9 bases remained unmatched. Germline V gene lookup returns CDR1 MNHEY and CDR2 SMNVEV (reference sequence). The chain's CDR3 is CASSPSSGGQHEQFF. CDR3 nucleotide sequence: TGTGCCAGCAGTCCGTCTAGCGGGGGTCAGCATGAGCAGTTCTTC.

The rearrangement uses TRBV6-5 and TRBJ2-2; possibly TRBD1 for D (5 bases). The CDR3 loop spans 13 amino acids. Trimming removed 2 bases from V and 6 bases from J, with 7 bases in between. The germline CDR1 and CDR2 sequences are MNHEY and SVGAGI. CDR3 loop: CASSYRGPGELFF. CDR3 DNA: TGTGCCAGCAGTTACAGGGGCCCCGGGGAGCTGTTTTTT.

This clone was seen once. V usage is TRBV4-3 and J usage is TRBJ2-6, with D uncertain. Trimming took 0 bases from V and 1 from J, leaving 10 bases between them. In germline, CDR1 is LGHNA, CDR2 YSLEER. CDR3 length: 17 amino acids. CDR3 nucleotides: TGCGCCAGCAGCCAAGAACGTCTGGGATCTGGGGCCAACGTCCTGACTTTC. Protein sequence: CASSQERLGSGANVLTF.

In its sample, this clone was seen a few times. The chain combines TRBV6-5 with TRBJ1-1, with D possibly being TRBD1 (6 bases). From germline, CDR1 is MNHEY and CDR2 SVGAGI. V lost 8 bases and J 3 bases, leaving 10 bases between the germline ends. The CDR3 spans 12 residues. CDR3 nucleotides: TGTGCCAGCTCTAGGGGGGACACTGAAGCTTTCTTT. Protein sequence: CASSRGDTEAFF.

The CDR3 region has the DNA TGTGCCAGCAGCGGACAGGGGGCCCACGAGCAGTACTTC. Its translation is CASSGQGAHEQYF. The chain couples TRBV7-2 to TRBJ2-7, with TRBD1 matching 11 bases. CDR1 and CDR2 (germline): SGHTA, FQGNSA. The CDR3 is 13 amino acids. With 5 bases clipped from V and 5 bases from J, the junction kept 2 bases outside the gene matches.

This clone has a handful of counts. This rearrangement joins TRBV12-2 to TRBJ1-1. TRBV12-2 is given as a pseudogene. The CDR3 length is 15 residues. Written as DNA, the CDR3 is TGTGCAAGTCGCTTGCGGCCTGTCCGGATACGGATGGCTTTCTTT. The encoded protein is CASRLRPVRIRMAFF.

The chain uses TRBV2 and TRBJ2-5; D possibly matches TRBD1 or TRBD2 (5 bases each). The CDR3 loop spans 13 amino acids. Germline lookup yields CDR1 SNHLY and CDR2 FYNNEI. V was pared by 6 bases and J by 0 bases, with 8 bases between. The chain's CDR3 is CASRGDDQETQYF. CDR3 nucleotide sequence: TGTGCCAGCAGAGGGGACGACCAAGAGACCCAGTACTTC.

The CDR3 region has the DNA TGTGCCTGGACATCGGGGGCCAACGTCCTGACTTTC. This sequence encodes CAWTSGANVLTF. The V gene is TRBV30, the J gene TRBJ2-6; no reliable D call. The V and J ends lost 4 bases and 4 bases respectively, with 5 bases between them. From germline, CDR1 is GTSNPN and CDR2 SVGIG (reference sequence). This CDR3 is built from 12 residues.

The V and J genes are TRBV11-1 and TRBJ1-1; the D gene is possibly TRBD1 (5 bases). This CDR3 has 13 amino acids. Trimming took off 6 bases at V and 1 base at J, with 9 bases between the two ends. Per the germline V gene, CDR1 is SGHAT and CDR2 is FQDESV (reference sequence). CDR3 in DNA: TGTGCCAGCAGTAGGGGTGGGAACACTGAAGCTTTCTTT. This sequence encodes CASSRGGNTEAFF.